This T cell receptor (beta chain) was captured in a study of response to subunit inactivated influenza vaccine. Study-wide results and limits: Every seasonal influenza vaccination brings in few new T cells, the authors suggested.

Concerning this clonotype: Its antigen is unknown.

TCRdb re-derived calls from the RT-PCR reads in MiXCR, one entry per CDR3 protein. This table holds approximately 500,000 distinct CDR3 sequences, 12% to 15% found once. Sequencing used PBMCs from blood, obtained 11 to 12 days after vaccination. The TCR sequence derives from a man between 45 and 60 years old who received an inactivated influenza vaccine.

CDR3 coding DNA: TGTGCCAGCAGCCCCAAGCCGGGACTAGCGGGGGGGCCTGTTAATGAGCAGTTCTTC. Translated, it gives CASSPKPGLAGGPVNEQFF. This rearrangement joins TRBV28 to TRBJ2-1, with 16 bases lining up with TRBD2. The V gene's germline CDR1 is MDHEN and CDR2 SYDVKM. The CDR3 extends over 19 amino acids. The trim removed 6 bases at V and 7 bases at J, leaving 15 bases unmatched.